These T cell receptor beta chains were read from a single sample in a study of cytomegalovirus exposure and HLA in healthy donors. The table came from immunoSEQ multiplex PCR; TCRdb's copy has only in-frame clones and leaves some out. The sample shows under 150,000 clones, about 88% of them seen only once. The sample was PBMCs. The receptors originated from a man aged 18 to 29 in good health and CMV-seropositive. Both conserved end residues are part of each CDR3. The D gene is left open where the match is weak. Part of the rows lack a size; the others show once, few, many or a class for expanded clones.

V	J	size	D	CDR3	DNA
TRBV9	TRBJ1-1	-	TRBD1	CASSPMTGGTEAFF	TGTGCCAGCAGCCCAATGACAGGGGGGACTGAAGCTTTCTTT
TRBV4-2	TRBJ2-2	-	TRBD2	CASSPGLANTGELFF	TGTGCCAGCAGCCCGGGACTAGCTAACACCGGGGAGCTGTTTTTT
TRBV9	TRBJ2-1	-	TRBD2	CASSVGSSGMGYNEQFF	TGTGCCAGCAGCGTAGGATCTAGCGGGATGGGGTACAATGAGCAGTTCTTC
TRBV6-5	TRBJ1-2	once	-	CASSTSPGANYGYTF	TGTGCCAGCAGTACTTCCCCAGGGGCTAACTATGGCTACACCTTC
TRBV27	TRBJ2-7	-	TRBD1	CANHVDRDEQYF	TGTGCCAACCATGTGGACAGGGACGAGCAGTACTTC
TRBV7-9	TRBJ2-1	-	-	CASSIIADLRYNEQFF	TGTGCCAGCAGCATTATAGCGGACCTACGCTACAATGAGCAGTTCTTC
TRBV29-1	TRBJ2-5	-	-	CSVSQGGRQETQYF	TGCAGCGTTTCCCAGGGAGGTAGGCAAGAGACCCAGTACTTC
TRBV6-5	TRBJ1-2	-	TRBD1	CASRPDRGAYGYTF	TGTGCCAGCAGACCTGACAGGGGGGCGTATGGCTACACCTTC
TRBV5-1	TRBJ1-4	-	TRBD1	CASSLGQGAEKLFF	TGCGCCAGCAGCTTGGGACAGGGGGCAGAAAAACTGTTTTTT
TRBV4-1	TRBJ2-1	-	-	CASSQEKGRAYDEQFF	TGCGCCAGCAGCCAAGAGAAGGGCAGGGCTTATGATGAGCAGTTCTTC
TRBV30	TRBJ1-5	-	-	CAWSFEPQHF	TGTGCCTGGAGTTTCGAGCCCCAGCATTTT
TRBV7-6	TRBJ2-3	-	-	CASSARGADTQYF	TGTGCCAGCAGCGCCAGAGGTGCAGATACGCAGTATTTT
TRBV18	TRBJ2-1	few	-	CASSRGGRGASEQFF	TGTGCCAGCTCCCGTGGTGGCAGGGGGGCATCTGAGCAGTTCTTC
TRBV6-5	TRBJ2-5	few	-	CASSYRSGETQYF	TGTGCCAGCAGTTACCGCTCGGGGGAGACCCAGTACTTC
TRBV10-3	TRBJ2-3	-	-	CAISEYRAGGDTQYF	TGTGCCATCAGTGAGTACAGGGCAGGTGGAGATACGCAGTATTTT
TRBV5-4	TRBJ2-7	-	TRBD2	CASSRTSGSSYEQYF	TGTGCCAGCAGCCGGACTAGCGGGAGCTCCTACGAGCAGTACTTC
TRBV5-4	TRBJ2-7	-	-	CASSVRGTAIEQYF	TGTGCCAGCAGTGTGAGGGGGACCGCAATTGAGCAGTACTTC
TRBV2	TRBJ2-5	few	-	CASRWLQETQYF	TGTGCCAGCCGCTGGCTGCAAGAGACCCAGTACTTC
TRBV19	TRBJ1-2	once	-	CASRTPNYGYTF	TGTGCCAGTAGGACACCTAACTATGGCTACACCTTC
TRBV6-1	TRBJ2-7	-	-	CASSEVAPGNLEQYF	TGTGCCAGCAGTGAAGTAGCACCCGGGAACCTAGAGCAGTACTTC
TRBV7-2	TRBJ1-6	-	-	CASSLELQVSPLHF	TGTGCCAGCAGCTTAGAACTTCAGGTTTCACCCCTCCACTTT
TRBV18	TRBJ1-3	-	TRBD1	CASLPVTGAGNTIYF	TGTGCCAGCTTACCGGTGACAGGGGCTGGAAACACCATATATTTT
TRBV5-1	TRBJ1-4	-	-	CASSLADSTRANEKLFF	TGCGCCAGCAGCTTGGCGGACTCCACTCGGGCAAATGAAAAACTGTTTTTT
TRBV5-1	TRBJ2-3	-	-	CASSPTNRDLEYF	TGCGCCAGCAGCCCGACCAACCGGGACTTAGAGTATTTT
TRBV7-9	TRBJ1-4	-	-	CASSSMGGSEKLFF	TGTGCCAGCAGCTCCATGGGCGGGAGTGAAAAACTGTTTTTT
TRBV11-3	TRBJ2-5	-	TRBD2	CASSASGTSGAQETQYF	TGTGCCAGCAGCGCATCCGGGACTAGCGGGGCACAAGAGACCCAGTACTTC
TRBV30	TRBJ2-1	few	-	CAWSGASYNEQFF	TGTGCCTGGAGTGGAGCAAGCTACAATGAGCAGTTCTTC
TRBV11-2	TRBJ2-7	-	-	CASSPWESYEQYF	TGTGCCAGCAGCCCATGGGAGTCCTACGAGCAGTACTTC
TRBV7-9	TRBJ2-3	-	-	CASSSLRRDTDTQYF	TGTGCCAGCAGTTCCTTGAGGAGGGACACAGATACGCAGTATTTT
TRBV6-1	TRBJ1-3	-	TRBD1	CASGKGQLSGNTIYF	TGTGCCAGCGGAAAGGGACAGCTCTCTGGAAACACCATATATTTT
TRBV12-5	TRBJ2-7	-	-	CASGPGYEQYF	TGTGCTAGTGGGCCAGGTTACGAGCAGTACTTC
TRBV30	TRBJ2-7	few	TRBD1	CAWSRGTGSYEQYF	TGTGCCTGGAGTCGCGGGACAGGGTCCTACGAGCAGTACTTC
TRBV29-1	TRBJ2-3	-	TRBD1	CSARGQDLGDTQYF	TGCAGCGCCCGGGGACAGGACCTGGGAGATACGCAGTATTTT
TRBV5-6	TRBJ2-6	-	-	CASSLGYIGANVLTF	TGTGCCAGCAGCTTGGGGTACATTGGGGCCAACGTCCTGACTTTC
TRBV10-1	TRBJ2-1	-	-	CASSESERDIYNEQFF	TGCGCCAGCAGTGAGTCTGAAAGGGACATCTACAATGAGCAGTTCTTC
TRBV7-9	TRBJ2-5	-	TRBD2	CASLRGAQETQYF	TGTGCCAGCCTGCGGGGGGCCCAAGAGACCCAGTACTTC
TRBV7-2	TRBJ2-7	-	-	CASSLGAGTSYEQYF	TGTGCCAGCAGCTTAGGAGCCGGGACTTCCTACGAGCAGTACTTC
TRBV10-3	TRBJ2-7	-	TRBD1	CAISGQGEVDEQYF	TGTGCCATCAGTGGACAGGGGGAGGTGGACGAGCAGTACTTC
TRBV7-9	TRBJ2-7	-	-	CASGPTVTYEQYF	TGTGCCAGCGGCCCGACAGTAACCTACGAGCAGTACTTC
TRBV27	TRBJ2-1	-	TRBD2	CASRQLALGEQFF	TGTGCCAGCAGACAACTAGCGCTGGGGGAGCAGTTCTTC
TRBV9	TRBJ1-1	-	TRBD1	CASSLPRQGAHTEAFF	TGTGCCAGCAGCTTACCTCGACAGGGAGCCCACACTGAAGCTTTCTTT
TRBV7-8	TRBJ2-1	-	TRBD2	CASSLAGLAGEQFF	TGTGCCAGCAGCTTAGCGGGACTAGCGGGTGAGCAGTTCTTC
TRBV27	TRBJ2-1	-	TRBD2	CASSLSRPGTSGRSSYNEQFF	TGTGCCAGCAGTTTATCGAGACCCGGGACTAGCGGGAGGAGCTCCTACAATGAGCAGTTCTTC
TRBV29-1	TRBJ2-1	few	TRBD2	CSVDGGVPEQFF	TGCAGCGTTGACGGGGGGGTACCGGAGCAGTTCTTC
TRBV19	TRBJ1-2	-	TRBD1	CASSIFPQGAFGYTF	TGTGCCAGTAGTATCTTTCCCCAGGGGGCGTTTGGCTACACCTTC
TRBV9	TRBJ2-3	once	TRBD1	CASSIDREYAGTQYF	TGTGCCAGCAGCATCGACAGGGAGTACGCGGGTACGCAGTATTTT
TRBV9	TRBJ1-1	-	TRBD1	CASSVLGGQGWNTEAFF	TGTGCCAGCAGCGTATTAGGGGGACAGGGATGGAACACTGAAGCTTTCTTT
TRBV4-2	TRBJ2-3	once	-	CASSSKAGFTDTQYF	TGTGCCAGCAGCAGCAAGGCGGGTTTCACAGATACGCAGTATTTT
TRBV2	TRBJ2-4	-	TRBD2	CASSDPGGDTNIQYF	TGTGCCAGCAGTGACCCGGGGGGGGACACAAACATTCAGTACTTC
TRBV6-5	TRBJ2-2	-	-	CASSYNREAGELFF	TGTGCCAGCAGTTACAACAGGGAAGCCGGGGAGCTGTTTTTT
TRBV6-1	TRBJ1-5	-	-	CASSEGAQPQHF	TGTGCCAGCAGTGAAGGGGCGCAGCCCCAGCATTTT